This T cell receptor (beta chain) appears in the sequencing data of a study of CD8+CD57+ T cells in acquired aplastic anemia. About the study: Sorted CD4+ and CD8+ cells yielded DNA averaging around 3.2 ug. Where healthy donors were concerned, CD4+ cells averaged approximately 10 million reads. Study-wide results and caveats: Almost 30 sequences, all CD8+ CDR3, were shared between patients and controls. Patient and control CD8+ Simpson's diversity was not significantly different.

Profiling that covered TCR beta VDJ and CDR3 relied on genomic DNA as its template. In TCRdb, the reads were re-called with MiXCR into one record per CDR3 protein. The data show some 200,000 distinct CDR3 sequences, with approximately 60% seen just once and about 29% held by the top ten. This CDR3 spans 15 amino acids. Germline assignment: CDR1 SGHTA and CDR2 FQGTGA. Trimming took off 2 bases at V and 5 bases at J, with 12 bases between the two ends. About this clonotype: The antigen is not known.

The sequencing input was sorted CD4+, CD8+, or CD8+CD57+ T cells (not recorded which) from PBMCs. V usage is TRBV7-3 and J usage is TRBJ1-4; weak D call: TRBD1 (6 bases). This sequence was found in a human donor in good health. The CDR3: CASSLGAGVNEKLFF. The CDR3 DNA reads as TGTGCCAGCAGCTTAGGGGCAGGGGTCAATGAAAAACTGTTTTTT.